This T cell receptor (beta chain) was recovered during a study of T cell repertoires in cytomegalovirus infection. Study background: CMV infection together with matching HLA type was indicated by public TCR beta signatures.

One entry per CDR3 protein, called by TCRdb with MiXCR from the reads. The sample lists more than 200,000 distinct CDR3 sequences, roughly 9% occurring once. Per the germline V gene, CDR1 is MNHEY and CDR2 is SMNVEV (reference sequence). Trimming at V came to 8 bases and at J to 1 base, leaving 1 base not matched to a gene. The CDR3 is made up of 13 amino acids. The sample comprised PBMCs. The clonotype comes from a human donor in good health (CMV status not recorded). Some clones in this sample may be carry-over from other donors' samples. The V gene is TRBV27, the J gene TRBJ2-3; 9 bases match TRBD2. The CDR3 nucleotides are TGTGCCAGCCAGCGGGAGGGCACAGATACGCAGTATTTT. Translation gives CASQREGTDTQYF.